The source of this T cell receptor beta chain is a study of cytomegalovirus exposure and HLA in healthy donors. Study at large: Of the donors genotyped, several hundred in all, less than 90% fell in the Caucasian-associated ancestry cluster. General study points: A few chains tied to CMV proved CMV antigen-specific in vitro. The authors enumerated 150 to 200 TCR beta chains as linked to cytomegalovirus.

Germline values: CDR1 LNHDA, CDR2 SQIVND (reference sequence). The CDR3 has 16 amino acids. V shed 5 bases, J shed 7 bases, and the junction held 10 bases outside the gene matches. Notes on this clone: The antigen is unknown.

It was with 60 Vbeta and 13 Jbeta primers that the PCR ran. Repertoires were generated with immunoSEQ multiplex PCR, while TCRdb's copy carries only in-frame clones and drops some. The sample includes about 160,000 clones, 55% to 70% of them seen just once. The source of this sequence is a woman in her fifties or sixties in good health and CMV-seropositive. The rearrangement joins TRBV19 to TRBJ2-2; 10 nucleotides line up with TRBD2. The specimen was PBMCs. CDR3 residues: CASSSKREGRGGELFF. The CDR3, as DNA: TGTGCCAGTAGTTCGAAGCGGGAGGGCCGAGGCGGGGAGCTGTTTTTT.